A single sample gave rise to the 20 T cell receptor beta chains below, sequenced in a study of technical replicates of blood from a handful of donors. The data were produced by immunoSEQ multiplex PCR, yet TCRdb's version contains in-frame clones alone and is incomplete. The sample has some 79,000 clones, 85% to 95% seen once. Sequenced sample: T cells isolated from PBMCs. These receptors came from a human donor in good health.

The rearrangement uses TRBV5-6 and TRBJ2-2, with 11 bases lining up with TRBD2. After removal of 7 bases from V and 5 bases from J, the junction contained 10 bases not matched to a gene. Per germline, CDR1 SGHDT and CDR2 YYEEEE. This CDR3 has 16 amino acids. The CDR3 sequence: CASDRGLADGTGELFF. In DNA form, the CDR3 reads TGTGCCAGCGATAGGGGACTAGCGGATGGAACCGGGGAGCTGTTTTTT.

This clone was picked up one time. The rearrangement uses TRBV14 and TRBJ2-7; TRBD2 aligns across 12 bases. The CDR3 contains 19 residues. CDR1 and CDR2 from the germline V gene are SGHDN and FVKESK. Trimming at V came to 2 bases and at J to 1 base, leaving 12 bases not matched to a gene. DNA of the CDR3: TGTGCCAGCAGCCAATTCAAGGGGACTAGCGGGTCTAGTTCCTACGAGCAGTACTTC. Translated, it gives CASSQFKGTSGSSSYEQYF.

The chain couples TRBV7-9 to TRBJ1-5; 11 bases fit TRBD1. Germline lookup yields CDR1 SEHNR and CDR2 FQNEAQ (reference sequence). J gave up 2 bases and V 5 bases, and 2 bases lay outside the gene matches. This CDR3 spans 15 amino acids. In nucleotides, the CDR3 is TGTGCCAGCAGCCGGACAGGGGGCGGCAATCAGCCCCAGCATTTT. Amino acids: CASSRTGGGNQPQHF.

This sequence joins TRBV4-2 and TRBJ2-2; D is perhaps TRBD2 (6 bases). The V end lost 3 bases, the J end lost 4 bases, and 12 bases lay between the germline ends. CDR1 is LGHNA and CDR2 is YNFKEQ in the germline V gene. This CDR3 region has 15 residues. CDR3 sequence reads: CASSQGGISTGELFF. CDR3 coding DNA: TGTGCCAGCAGCCAGGGGGGTATTAGCACCGGGGAGCTGTTTTTT.

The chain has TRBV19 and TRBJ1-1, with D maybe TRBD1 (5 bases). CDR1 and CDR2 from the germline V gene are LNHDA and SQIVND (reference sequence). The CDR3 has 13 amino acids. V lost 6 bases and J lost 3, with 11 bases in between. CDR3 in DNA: TGTGCCAGTAGAGCGGGACTTTACACTGAAGCTTTCTTT. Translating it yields CASRAGLYTEAFF.

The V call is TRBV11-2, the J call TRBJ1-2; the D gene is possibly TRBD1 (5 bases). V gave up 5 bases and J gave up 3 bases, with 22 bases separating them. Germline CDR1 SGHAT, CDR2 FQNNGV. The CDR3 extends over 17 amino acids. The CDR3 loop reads CASSPDSRAQSDYGYTF. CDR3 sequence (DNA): TGTGCCAGCAGCCCAGATAGCAGGGCCCAGTCTGACTATGGCTACACCTTC.

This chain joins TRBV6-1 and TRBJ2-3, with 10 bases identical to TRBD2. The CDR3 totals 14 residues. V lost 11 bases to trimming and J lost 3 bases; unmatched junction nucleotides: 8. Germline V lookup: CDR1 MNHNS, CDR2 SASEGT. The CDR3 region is CAVHTGLATDTQYF. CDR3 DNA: TGTGCCGTACATACGGGACTAGCGACAGATACGCAGTATTTT.

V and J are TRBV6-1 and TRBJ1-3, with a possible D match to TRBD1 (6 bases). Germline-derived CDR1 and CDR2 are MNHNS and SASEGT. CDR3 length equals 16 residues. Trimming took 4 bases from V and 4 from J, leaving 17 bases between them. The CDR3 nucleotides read TGTGCCAGCAGTGTTCACAGGGCTTCAGGAGGAAACACCATATATTTT. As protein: CASSVHRASGGNTIYF.

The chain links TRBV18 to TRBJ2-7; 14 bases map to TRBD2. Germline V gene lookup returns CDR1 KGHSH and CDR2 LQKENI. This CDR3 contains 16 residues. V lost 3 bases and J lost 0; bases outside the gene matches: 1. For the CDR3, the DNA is TGTGCCAGCTCACCGGGACTAGCGGGGGCCTCCTACGAGCAGTACTTC. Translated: CASSPGLAGASYEQYF.

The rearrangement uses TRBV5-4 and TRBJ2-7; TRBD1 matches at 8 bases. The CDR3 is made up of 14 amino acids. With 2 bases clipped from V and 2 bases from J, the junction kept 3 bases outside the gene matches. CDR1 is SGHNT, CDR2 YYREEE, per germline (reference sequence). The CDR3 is CASSFGTGAYEQYF. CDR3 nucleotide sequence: TGTGCCAGCAGCTTCGGGACAGGAGCCTACGAGCAGTACTTC.

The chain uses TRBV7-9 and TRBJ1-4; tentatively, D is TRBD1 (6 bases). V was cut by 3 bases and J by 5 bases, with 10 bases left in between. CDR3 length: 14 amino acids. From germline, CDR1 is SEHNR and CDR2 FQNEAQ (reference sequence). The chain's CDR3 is CASSFRTENEKLFF. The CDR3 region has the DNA TGTGCCAGCAGCTTCCGGACAGAAAATGAAAAACTGTTTTTT.

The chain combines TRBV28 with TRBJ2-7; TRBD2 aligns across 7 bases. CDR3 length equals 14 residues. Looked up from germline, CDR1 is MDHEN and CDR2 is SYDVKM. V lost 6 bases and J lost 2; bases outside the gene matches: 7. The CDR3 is CASSYSGLTYEQYF. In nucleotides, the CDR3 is TGTGCCAGCAGCTATAGCGGGCTTACCTACGAGCAGTACTTC.

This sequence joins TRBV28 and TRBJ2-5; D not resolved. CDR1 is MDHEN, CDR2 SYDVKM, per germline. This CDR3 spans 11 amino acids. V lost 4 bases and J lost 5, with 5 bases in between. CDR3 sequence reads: CASSSYETQYF. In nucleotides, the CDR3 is TGTGCCAGCAGTTCGTATGAGACCCAGTACTTC.

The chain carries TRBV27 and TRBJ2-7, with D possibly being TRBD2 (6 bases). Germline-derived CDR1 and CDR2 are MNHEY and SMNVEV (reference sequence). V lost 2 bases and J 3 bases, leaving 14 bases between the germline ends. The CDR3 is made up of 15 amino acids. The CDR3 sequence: CASSLGIGGVYEQYF. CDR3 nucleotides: TGTGCCAGCAGTTTAGGGATCGGGGGTGTCTACGAGCAGTACTTC.

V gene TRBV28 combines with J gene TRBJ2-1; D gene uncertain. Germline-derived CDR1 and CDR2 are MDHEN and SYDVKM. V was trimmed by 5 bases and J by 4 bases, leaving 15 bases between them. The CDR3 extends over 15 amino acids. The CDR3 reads CASSPAPGLYNEQFF. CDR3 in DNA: TGTGCCAGCAGTCCGGCGCCAGGCCTGTACAATGAGCAGTTCTTC.

Written as DNA, the CDR3 is TGTGCCAGCCAGGGGTTCCGGCAGGGGGCATCCCCCGATCGAAACACCATATATTTT. Protein sequence: CASQGFRQGASPDRNTIYF. J is TRBJ1-3 and V is TRBV2; 8 nucleotides align to TRBD1. V lost 8 bases to trimming and J lost 5 bases; unmatched junction nucleotides: 23. The CDR3 totals 19 residues. From germline, CDR1 is SNHLY and CDR2 FYNNEI. Combining the CDR3 with reference TRBV2 and TRBJ1-3 gives the whole variable domain EPEVTQTPSHQVTQMGQEVILRCVPISNHLYFYWYRQILGQKVEFLVSFYNNEISEKSEIFDDQFSVERPDGSNFTLKIRSTKLEDSAMYFCASQGFRQGASPDRNTIYFGEGSWLTVV.

The CDR3 sequence is CSVGTSGSGGDTQYF. CDR3 in DNA: TGCAGCGTCGGGACTAGCGGGAGCGGCGGGGATACGCAGTATTTT. The V gene is TRBV29-1, the J gene TRBJ2-3, with 14 bases that match TRBD2. The V segment lost 6 bases and the J segment 6 bases; nucleotides outside the gene matches: 8. The CDR3 is 15 residues long. Germline lookup yields CDR1 SQVTM and CDR2 ANQGSEA.

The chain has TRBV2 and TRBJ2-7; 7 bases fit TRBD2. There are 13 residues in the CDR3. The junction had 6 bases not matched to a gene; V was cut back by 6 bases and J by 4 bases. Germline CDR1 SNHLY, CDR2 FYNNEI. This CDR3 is CASRVTSEYEQYF. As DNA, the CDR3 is TGTGCCAGCAGGGTAACTAGCGAGTACGAGCAGTACTTC.

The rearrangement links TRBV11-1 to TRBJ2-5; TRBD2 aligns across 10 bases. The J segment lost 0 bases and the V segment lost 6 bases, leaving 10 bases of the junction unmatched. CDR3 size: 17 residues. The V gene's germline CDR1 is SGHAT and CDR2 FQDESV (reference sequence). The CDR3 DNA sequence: TGTGCCAGCAGTTACCAAGCGGGGGGGCTGTACCAAGAGACCCAGTACTTC. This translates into CASSYQAGGLYQETQYF.

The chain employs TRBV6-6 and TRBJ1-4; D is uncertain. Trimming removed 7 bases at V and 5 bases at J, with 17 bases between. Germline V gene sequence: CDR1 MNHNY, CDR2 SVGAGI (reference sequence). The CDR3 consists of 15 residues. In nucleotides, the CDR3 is TGTGCCAGCAAAATTTGGAGCAGCCCGAATGAAAAACTGTTTTTT. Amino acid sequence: CASKIWSSPNEKLFF.